There are a few counts of the clone carrying this T cell receptor beta chain. The CDR3 consists of 14 residues. Trimming stripped 4 bases from V and 5 bases from J, with 16 bases between. Germline V gene sequence: CDR1 SGDLS, CDR2 YYNGEE. These data are taken from a study of shared clonotypes between healthy human individuals. Method: immunoSEQ multiplex PCR; TCRdb's copy keeps in-frame clones and lacks some. The top ten clones hold around 11% of a sample with a few hundred thousand clones, 60% to 80% of them seen once. Sequenced: PBMCs. The genes are TRBV9 and TRBJ2-7; a weak D match, TRBD2 (6 bases). The receptor comes from a woman in her thirties or forties in good health. Some clones in this sample may be carry-over from other donors' samples. CDR3 in DNA: TGTGCCAGCAGCCCCTACGGAGGAGGGAACGAGCAGTACTTC. It yields the protein CASSPYGGGNEQYF. Full variable domain (remainder filled in from reference TRBV9 and TRBJ2-7): DSGVTQTPKHLITATGQRVTLRCSPRSGDLSVYWYQQSLDQGLQFLIQYYNGEERAKGNILERFSAQQFPDLHSELNLSSLELGDSALYFCASSPYGGGNEQYFGPGTRLTVT.